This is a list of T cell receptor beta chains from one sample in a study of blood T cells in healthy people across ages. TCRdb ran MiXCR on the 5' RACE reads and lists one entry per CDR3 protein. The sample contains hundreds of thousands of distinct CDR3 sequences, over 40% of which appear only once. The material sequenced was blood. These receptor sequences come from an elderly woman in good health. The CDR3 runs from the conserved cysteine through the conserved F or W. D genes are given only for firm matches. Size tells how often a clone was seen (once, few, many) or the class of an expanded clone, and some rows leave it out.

CDR3aa: CSASGTGLTNTDTQYF
CDR3nt: TGCAGTGCTTCCGGGACAGGACTGACTAACACAGATACGCAGTATTTT
v_gene: TRBV20-1
d_gene: TRBD1
len: 16
abundance: few
j_gene: TRBJ2-3

CDR3aa: CASSGAYAASSTDTRYF
CDR3nt: TGTGCCAGCAGCGGGGCGTACGCGGCTTCTAGCACAGATACGCGGTATTTT
v_gene: TRBV9
d_gene: -
len: 17
abundance: few
j_gene: TRBJ2-3

CDR3aa: CSARDPQGALGTEAFF
CDR3nt: TGCAGTGCTAGAGACCCACAGGGGGCCCTTGGCACTGAAGCTTTCTTT
v_gene: TRBV20-1
d_gene: TRBD1
len: 16
abundance: -
j_gene: TRBJ1-1

CDR3aa: CASSLNHREEGFYGYTF
CDR3nt: TGTGCCAGCAGCCTAAACCACAGGGAAGAGGGCTTCTATGGCTACACCTTC
v_gene: TRBV5-4
d_gene: -
len: 17
abundance: once
j_gene: TRBJ1-2

CDR3aa: CASSYSLAGGPDTQYF
CDR3nt: TGTGCCAGCAGTTACTCCCTAGCGGGAGGGCCTGATACGCAGTATTTT
v_gene: TRBV6-5
d_gene: TRBD2
len: 16
abundance: many
j_gene: TRBJ2-3

CDR3aa: CASSLNKPGGYNEQFF
CDR3nt: TGTGCCAGCAGCTTAAATAAACCGGGGGGCTACAATGAGCAGTTCTTC
v_gene: TRBV7-3
d_gene: TRBD2
len: 16
abundance: -
j_gene: TRBJ2-1

CDR3aa: CASSHTGTGHNEQFF
CDR3nt: TGTGCCAGCAGCCACACCGGGACAGGGCACAATGAGCAGTTCTTC
v_gene: TRBV7-3
d_gene: TRBD1
len: 15
abundance: few
j_gene: TRBJ2-1

CDR3aa: CASSQDLAGGADTQYF
CDR3nt: TGCGCCAGCAGCCAAGATCTAGCGGGGGGCGCGGATACGCAGTATTTT
v_gene: TRBV4-3
d_gene: TRBD2
len: 16
abundance: -
j_gene: TRBJ2-3

CDR3aa: CASSPGLASEQYF
CDR3nt: TGTGCCAGCAGCCCGGGACTAGCAAGCGAGCAGTACTTC
v_gene: TRBV4-2
d_gene: TRBD2
len: 13
abundance: many
j_gene: TRBJ2-7

CDR3aa: CASSLEQKNTGELFF
CDR3nt: TGCGCCAGCAGCTTGGAACAGAAGAACACCGGGGAGCTGTTTTTT
v_gene: TRBV5-1
d_gene: -
len: 15
abundance: few
j_gene: TRBJ2-2

CDR3aa: CSVESTASYGYTF
CDR3nt: TGCAGCGTTGAAAGTACAGCGAGCTATGGCTACACCTTC
v_gene: TRBV29-1
d_gene: -
len: 13
abundance: -
j_gene: TRBJ1-2

CDR3aa: CATSIAGGEDTQYF
CDR3nt: TGCGCCACCTCGATAGCGGGAGGGGAAGATACGCAGTATTTT
v_gene: TRBV10-2
d_gene: TRBD2
len: 14
abundance: many
j_gene: TRBJ2-3